The T cell receptor beta chain described here comes from a study of radiotherapy plus CTLA-4 blockade in lung cancer (dated 2018 in TCRdb). Some background on the complete study: Among enrolled patients, around 18% had an objective response and 25% to 35% reached disease control.

The full study reports these points: TCR clones derived from tumors expanded in peripheral blood after treatment with radiotherapy and ipilimumab. The strongest predictors of response were reported to be early dynamic shifts in blood T cell clones along with a rise in serum interferon-beta following radiation.

The study evaluated CTLA-4 blockade (ipilimumab) given together with focal radiation therapy in patients who had chemo-refractory metastatic non-small-cell lung cancer. For CDR1 and CDR2, the germline V gene lists SQVTM and ANQGSEA. The germline ends are 14 bases apart after V is trimmed by 7 bases and J by 2 bases. CDR3 length: 13 amino acids, cysteine to phenylalanine. The sequence is cut down to CDR3 DNA, 39 bases in frame from base 1. The library was made by the immunoSEQ multiplex PCR assay. TCRdb carries this immuneACCESS record with in-frame sequences only. Its versions omit some clonotypes, under half of them owing to an unresolved V gene in the studies checked, with the rest unexplained. Across this sample there are roughly 68,000 clones, with 78% seen only once. The ten largest clones capture under 9% of the sample. Details on this clone: Its recognized antigen is unknown. Base qualities are not recorded, but no much larger clone differs from it by a single base.

The input for sequencing was peripheral blood, taken from a patient treated with radiotherapy plus ipilimumab. The chain is encoded by TRBV29-1 joined to TRBJ1-2; no confident D gene assignment can be made. This clonotype was sampled from a human donor with non-small cell lung cancer who had a complete response to radiotherapy plus ipilimumab. Here is the DNA: TGCAGCGCCCTAGACCCAGAAAACTATGGCTACACCTTC. It encodes CSALDPENYGYTF.